This passage covers 7 T cell receptor beta chains from one sample sequenced in a study of T cell changes during pregnancy in multiple sclerosis. Measured with immunoSEQ multiplex PCR; TCRdb has only the in-frame clones, and not every one. The sample carries some 38,000 clones, about nine tenths recorded once. This sample comprised CD8+ T cells from peripheral blood mononuclear cells, obtained after pregnancy. All receptors derive from a female donor with multiple sclerosis, enrolled in a pregnancy study.

This chain links TRBV19 with TRBJ1-1; D gene unclear. Trimming took 4 bases from V and 3 from J, leaving 15 bases between them. CDR1 is LNHDA and CDR2 is SQIVND in the germline V gene (reference sequence). The CDR3 totals 15 residues. The CDR3 sequence: CASSKRRRQDTEAFF. The DNA for the CDR3 is TGTGCCAGTAGTAAAAGGCGGAGGCAAGACACTGAAGCTTTCTTT.

The chain employs TRBV7-9 and TRBJ2-5, with TRBD1 matching 11 bases. Germline assignment: CDR1 SEHNR and CDR2 FQNEAQ (reference sequence). The CDR3 is 16 amino acids. The junction had 8 bases not matched to a gene; V was cut back by 4 bases and J by 4 bases. CDR3 protein: CASSSLLDRGRETQYF. The DNA of the CDR3 is TGTGCCAGCAGCTCCCTTCTGGACAGGGGGCGAGAGACCCAGTACTTC.

V usage is TRBV7-9 and J usage is TRBJ1-2; D is unresolved. The V end lost 3 bases, the J end lost 1 base, and 3 bases lay between the germline ends. Germline-derived CDR1 and CDR2 are SEHNR and FQNEAQ (reference sequence). There are 12 residues in the CDR3. The CDR3: CASSLSNYGYTF. CDR3 bases: TGTGCCAGCAGCTTGAGTAACTATGGCTACACCTTC.

This chain links TRBV21-1 with TRBJ1-2; TRBD1 reflects the table's D call only, with no check against the DNA. TRBV21-1 represents a pseudogene. The CDR3 is 15 residues long. The CDR3 spells CASTTPGQQNYGYTF. CDR3 coding DNA: TGTGCCAGCACTACCCCGGGACAGCAAAACTATGGCTACACCTTC.

This rearrangement joins TRBV7-8 to TRBJ2-5, with D possibly TRBD1 on 5 matching bases. This CDR3 region has 13 residues. Germline V CDR1 and CDR2: SGHVS, FQNEAQ. Trimming took off 3 bases at V and 5 bases at J, with 10 bases between the two ends. The CDR3 DNA reads as TGTGCCAGCAGCTTTGACAGCCTGGAGACCCAGTACTTC. Its protein is CASSFDSLETQYF.

The chain joins TRBV4-1 to TRBJ2-7; 8 bases agree with TRBD1. The CDR3 sequence is 14 residues long. Germline CDR1 MGHRA, CDR2 YSYEKL. The V and J ends lost 5 bases and 4 bases, in that order; junction bases with no gene match: 7. The CDR3 protein is CASSTWQGAYEQYF. CDR3 DNA: TGCGCCAGCAGCACCTGGCAGGGGGCATACGAGCAGTACTTC.

In its sample, this clone was seen once. The chain employs TRBV30 and TRBJ1-2; D is ambiguous. V lost 3 bases and J 3 bases, leaving 20 bases between the germline ends. In germline, CDR1 is GTSNPN, CDR2 SVGIG (reference sequence). This CDR3 region has 16 residues. The CDR3 protein is CAWSPYPPHSYYGYTF. In DNA form, the CDR3 reads TGTGCCTGGAGCCCCTACCCACCCCACAGCTACTATGGCTACACCTTC.